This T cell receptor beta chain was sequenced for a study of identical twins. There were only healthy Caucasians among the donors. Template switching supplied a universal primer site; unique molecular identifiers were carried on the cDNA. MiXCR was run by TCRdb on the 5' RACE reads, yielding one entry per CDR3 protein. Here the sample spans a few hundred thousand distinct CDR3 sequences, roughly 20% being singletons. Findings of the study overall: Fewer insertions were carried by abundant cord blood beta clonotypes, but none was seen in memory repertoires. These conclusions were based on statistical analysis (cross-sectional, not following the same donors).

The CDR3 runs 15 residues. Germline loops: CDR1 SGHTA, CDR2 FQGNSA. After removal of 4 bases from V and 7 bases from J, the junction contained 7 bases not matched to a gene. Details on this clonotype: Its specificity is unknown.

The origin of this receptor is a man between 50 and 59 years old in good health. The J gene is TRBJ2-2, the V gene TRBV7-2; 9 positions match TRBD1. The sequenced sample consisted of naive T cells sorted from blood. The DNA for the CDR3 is TGTGCCAGCAGCTCGAGGACAGGGGCAGACGGGGAGCTGTTTTTT. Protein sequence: CASSSRTGADGELFF.